This record looks at one T cell receptor beta chain sequence and its context. This entry belongs to a study of CD8 T cells in Susac syndrome. Deletions cut 0 bases from V and 4 bases from J, with 7 bases between. The CDR3 sequence is 13 residues long. Germline values: CDR1 MGHRA, CDR2 YSYEKL. Blood CD8+ and CD4+ T cells underwent high-throughput TCR beta sequencing. TEMRA cells were FACS-enriched and CD8+ and CD4+ T cells negatively isolated. RNA amounts of roughly 0.45 to 1 ug underwent reverse transcription with random hexamers. A multiplex approach, immunoSEQ multiplex PCR, amplified TCR beta CDR3 across 54 Vbeta and 13 Jbeta. TCRdb reanalysed the immunoSEQ multiplex PCR reads using MiXCR and keeps one entry per CDR3 protein. The sample includes about 200,000 distinct CDR3 sequences, 90% to 95% of them seen just once.

The origin of this receptor is a human donor with multiple sclerosis. The rearrangement uses TRBV4-1 and TRBJ2-7, with D unclear. Specimen: CD8+ T cells from PBMCs. CDR3 loop: CASSQDDLYEQYF. The CDR3, as DNA: TGCGCCAGCAGCCAAGACGACCTGTACGAGCAGTACTTC.